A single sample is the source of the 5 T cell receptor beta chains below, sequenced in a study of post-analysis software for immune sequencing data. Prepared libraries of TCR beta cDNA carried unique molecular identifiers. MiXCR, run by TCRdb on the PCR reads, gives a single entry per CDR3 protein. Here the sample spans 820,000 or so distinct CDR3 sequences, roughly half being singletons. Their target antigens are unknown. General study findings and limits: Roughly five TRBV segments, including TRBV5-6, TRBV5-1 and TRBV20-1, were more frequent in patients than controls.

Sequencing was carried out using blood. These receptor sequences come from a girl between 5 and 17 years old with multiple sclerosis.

CDR3 in amino acids: CASRGSVDEQYF. The CDR3 DNA reads TGTGCCAGCAGGGGTTCGGTGGACGAGCAGTACTTC. The chain couples TRBV7-8 to TRBJ2-7; D not resolved. The CDR3 spans 12 residues. The V end lost 6 bases, the J end lost 5 bases, and 11 bases lay between the germline ends. From germline, CDR1 is SGHVS and CDR2 FQNEAQ.

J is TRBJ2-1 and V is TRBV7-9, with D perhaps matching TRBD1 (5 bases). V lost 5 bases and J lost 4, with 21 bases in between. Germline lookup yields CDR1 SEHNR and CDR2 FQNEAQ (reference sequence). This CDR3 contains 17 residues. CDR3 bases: TGTGCCAGCAGCCACCCTTTAGCAGGGCCAGAGTACAATGAGCAGTTCTTC. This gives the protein CASSHPLAGPEYNEQFF.

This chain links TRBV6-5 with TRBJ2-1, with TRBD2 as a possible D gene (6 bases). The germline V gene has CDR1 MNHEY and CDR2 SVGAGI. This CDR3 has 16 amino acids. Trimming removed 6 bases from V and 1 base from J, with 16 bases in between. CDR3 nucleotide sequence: TGTGCCAGCAGACCAGGGACTTCGCTTTCCTACAATGAGCAGTTCTTC. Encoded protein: CASRPGTSLSYNEQFF.

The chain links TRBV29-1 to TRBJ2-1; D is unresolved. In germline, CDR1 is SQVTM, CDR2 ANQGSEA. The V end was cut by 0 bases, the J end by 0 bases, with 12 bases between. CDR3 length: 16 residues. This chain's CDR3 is CSVEEGQGHSYNEQFF. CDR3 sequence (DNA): TGCAGCGTTGAAGAGGGTCAAGGGCACTCCTACAATGAGCAGTTCTTC.

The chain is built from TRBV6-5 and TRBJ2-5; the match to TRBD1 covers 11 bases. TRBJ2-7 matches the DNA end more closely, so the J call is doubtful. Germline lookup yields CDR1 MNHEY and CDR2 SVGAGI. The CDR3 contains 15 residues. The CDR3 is CASSYGGTGGYEQYF. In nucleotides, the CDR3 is TGTGCCAGCAGTTACGGCGGGACAGGGGGCTACGAGCAGTACTTC.